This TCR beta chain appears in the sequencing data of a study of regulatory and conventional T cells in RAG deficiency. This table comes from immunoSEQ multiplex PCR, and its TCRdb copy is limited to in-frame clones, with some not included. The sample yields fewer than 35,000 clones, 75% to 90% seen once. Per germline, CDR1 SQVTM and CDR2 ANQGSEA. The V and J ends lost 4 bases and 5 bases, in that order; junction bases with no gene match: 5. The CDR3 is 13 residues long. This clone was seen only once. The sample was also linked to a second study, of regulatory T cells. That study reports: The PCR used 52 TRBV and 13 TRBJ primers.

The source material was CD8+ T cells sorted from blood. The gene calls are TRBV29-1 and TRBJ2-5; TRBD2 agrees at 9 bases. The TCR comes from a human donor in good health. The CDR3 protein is CSVGGLATETQYF. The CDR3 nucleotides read TGCAGCGTTGGTGGACTAGCGACGGAGACCCAGTACTTC.